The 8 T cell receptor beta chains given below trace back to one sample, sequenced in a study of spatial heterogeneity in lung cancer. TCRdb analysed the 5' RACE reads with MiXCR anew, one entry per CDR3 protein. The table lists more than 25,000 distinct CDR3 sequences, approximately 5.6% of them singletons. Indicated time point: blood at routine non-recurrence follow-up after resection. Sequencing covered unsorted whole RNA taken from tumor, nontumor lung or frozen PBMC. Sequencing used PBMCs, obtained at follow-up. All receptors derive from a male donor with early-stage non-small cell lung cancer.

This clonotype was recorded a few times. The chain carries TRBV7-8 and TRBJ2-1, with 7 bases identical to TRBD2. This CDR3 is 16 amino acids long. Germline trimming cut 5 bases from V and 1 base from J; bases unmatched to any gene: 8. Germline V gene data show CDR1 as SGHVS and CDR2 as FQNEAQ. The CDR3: CASSPERGLSYNEQFF. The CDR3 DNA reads TGTGCCAGCAGCCCGGAGCGGGGATTGTCCTACAATGAGCAGTTCTTC. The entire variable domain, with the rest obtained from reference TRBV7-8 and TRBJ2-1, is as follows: GAGVSQSPRYKVAKRGQDVALRCDPISGHVSLFWYQQALGQGPEFLTYFQNEAQLDKSGLPSDRFFAERPEGSVSTLKIQRTQQEDSAVYLCASSPERGLSYNEQFFGPGTRLTVL.

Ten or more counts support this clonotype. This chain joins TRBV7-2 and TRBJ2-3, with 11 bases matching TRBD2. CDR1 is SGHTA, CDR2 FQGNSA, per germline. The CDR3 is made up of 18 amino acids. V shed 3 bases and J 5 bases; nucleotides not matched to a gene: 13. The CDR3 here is CASSFRVAGGPRGDTQYF. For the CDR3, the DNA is TGTGCCAGCAGCTTCCGGGTAGCGGGAGGGCCACGGGGAGATACGCAGTATTTT.

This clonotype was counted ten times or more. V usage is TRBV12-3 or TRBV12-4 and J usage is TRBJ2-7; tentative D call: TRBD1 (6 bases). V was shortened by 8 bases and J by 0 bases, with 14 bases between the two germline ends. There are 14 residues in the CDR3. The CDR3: CASSFGGFSYEQYF. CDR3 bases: TGTGCCAGCTCCTTTGGGGGCTTCTCCTACGAGCAGTACTTC.

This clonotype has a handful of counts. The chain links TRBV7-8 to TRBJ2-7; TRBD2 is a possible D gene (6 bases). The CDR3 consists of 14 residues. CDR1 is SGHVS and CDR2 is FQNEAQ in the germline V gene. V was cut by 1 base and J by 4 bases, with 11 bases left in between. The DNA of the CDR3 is TGTGCCAGCAGCTTAGAACTAGCAGGATACGAGCAGTACGTC. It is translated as CASSLELAGYEQYV.

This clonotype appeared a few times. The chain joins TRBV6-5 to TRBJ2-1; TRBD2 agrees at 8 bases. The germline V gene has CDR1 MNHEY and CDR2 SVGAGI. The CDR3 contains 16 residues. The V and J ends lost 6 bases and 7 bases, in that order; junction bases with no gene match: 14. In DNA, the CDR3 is TGTGCCAGCAGGAGTTTGTCCAGCGGGAGTAGAAATGAGCAGTTCTTC. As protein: CASRSLSSGSRNEQFF.

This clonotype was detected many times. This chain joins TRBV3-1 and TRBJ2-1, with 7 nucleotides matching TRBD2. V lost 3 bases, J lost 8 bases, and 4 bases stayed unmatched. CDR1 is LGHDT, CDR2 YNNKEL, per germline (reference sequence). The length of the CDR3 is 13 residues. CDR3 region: CASSHGTKDEQFF. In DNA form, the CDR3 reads TGTGCCAGCAGCCACGGGACTAAGGATGAGCAGTTCTTC.

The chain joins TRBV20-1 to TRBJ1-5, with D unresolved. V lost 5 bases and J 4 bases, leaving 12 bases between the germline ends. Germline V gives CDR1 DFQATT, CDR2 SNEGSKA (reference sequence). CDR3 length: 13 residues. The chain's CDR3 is CSAERPPNQPQHF. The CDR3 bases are TGCAGTGCTGAAAGGCCGCCGAATCAGCCCCAGCATTTT.

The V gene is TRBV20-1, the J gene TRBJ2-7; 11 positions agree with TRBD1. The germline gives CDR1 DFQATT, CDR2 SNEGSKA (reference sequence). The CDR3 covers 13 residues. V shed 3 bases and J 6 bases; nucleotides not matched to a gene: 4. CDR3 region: CSARDRGLGEQYF. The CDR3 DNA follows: TGCAGTGCTAGGGACAGGGGGCTTGGCGAGCAGTACTTC.